This T cell receptor (beta chain) was recorded in a study of early T cells in non-severe SARS-CoV-2 infection. Study context: The sequenced material was bulk RNA from unsorted whole blood, and its chains were unpaired. General study findings and limits: The matching step, a VDJdb search, favored anti-spike CD8 responses and missed private and CD4 specificities.

This clonotype has just a few counts. As yet, its antigen is unknown. Researchers tagged individual cDNA molecules with unique molecular identifiers. TCRdb processed the 5' RACE reads anew with MiXCR; each CDR3 protein has one entry. This sample has around 47,000 distinct CDR3 sequences; 9.5% to 12% occur once, and the top ten carry over 10%. Trimming took off 3 bases at V and 1 base at J, with 6 bases between the two ends. This CDR3 comprises 13 residues. Germline V gives CDR1 KGHSH, CDR2 LQKENI. V and J are TRBV18 and TRBJ1-1, with D perhaps TRBD1 (5 bases). Sequenced material: whole blood. This sequence originates from an adult who was a healthcare worker with PCR-confirmed SARS-CoV-2 infection or an uninfected control (not recorded which). The CDR3 here is CASSPQGNTEAFF. In DNA form, the CDR3 reads TGTGCCAGCTCACCCCAGGGGAACACTGAAGCTTTCTTT.